This TCR beta chain came from a study of cytotoxic CD8 clonotypes in ibrutinib-treated CLL. Profiling relied on immunoSEQ multiplex PCR, and the TCRdb table lists in-frame clones only, not all of them. The sample consists of about 300,000 clones, under 70% of them appearing once. The table lists this clone with a few counts. The CDR3 extends over 16 amino acids. Per germline, CDR1 SEHNR and CDR2 FQNEAQ (reference sequence). Trimming took 7 bases from V and 2 from J; bases not matched to a gene: 8. Sequences were derived from PBMCs, sampled after 36 months of ibrutinib treatment. This receptor was obtained from a human donor with chronic lymphocytic leukemia. The rearrangement uses TRBV7-9 and TRBJ2-1; 10 positions match TRBD2. CDR3 sequence: CASIRRTSGAYNEQFF. In DNA, the CDR3 is TGTGCCAGCATACGCAGAACTAGCGGGGCCTACAATGAGCAGTTCTTC.